The T cell receptor (beta chain) under discussion was sequenced for a study of human T cells and chemical hapten exposure. Germline CDR1 and CDR2: SNHLY and FYNNEI. The ends were cut back, 1 base at V and 15 bases at J, with 16 bases in the middle. CDR3 length: 13 amino acids. This clonotype has more than one count but fewer than ten. The time point is: patch test 3, about 24 weeks after DPC sensitization. Treatment defined: therapeutic diphenylcyclopropenone sensitization with weekly scalp DPC. Each CDR3 protein is one row after TCRdb ran MiXCR on the RACE reads. The sample lists just under 60,000 distinct CDR3 sequences; approximately 13% were seen once.

The V gene is TRBV2, the J gene TRBJ2-1; maybe TRBD1 (5 bases). The sequence came from a man aged 25 to 45 with alopecia areata. Some clones in this sample may be carry-over from other donors' samples. Source: whole blood, taken in connection with sensitization to the hapten diphenylcyclopropenone (DPC). In DNA, the CDR3 is TGTGCCAGCAGTGAAGTACCCCAACAGGCCTGGTTCTTC. Encoded protein: CASSEVPQQAWFF. Full variable domain (remainder filled in from reference TRBV2 and TRBJ2-1): EPEVTQTPSHQVTQMGQEVILRCVPISNHLYFYWYRQILGQKVEFLVSFYNNEISEKSEIFDDQFSVERPDGSNFTLKIRSTKLEDSAMYFCASSEVPQQAWFFGPGTRLTVL.